The 30 T cell receptor beta chains given below trace back to one sample, sequenced in a study of shared clonotypes between healthy human individuals. Only in-frame clones appear in the TCRdb table, and some are missing; sequencing was by immunoSEQ multiplex PCR. In the table there are roughly 2.1 million clones, 93% of which are singletons. Positively selected for CCR7, the CD45RO-negative cells used as naive CD8 cells excluded terminally differentiated effector memory CD45RA+ cells. Source material: naive CD8+ T cells from PBMCs. These receptors were collected from a man between 18 and 35 years old in good health. Some clones in this sample may be carry-over from other donors' samples.

The V call is TRBV2, the J call TRBJ2-5, with D unclear. Germline V lookup: CDR1 SNHLY, CDR2 FYNNEI. The ends were cut back, 4 bases at V and 1 base at J, with 7 bases in the middle. This CDR3 contains 13 residues. Here the CDR3 DNA reads TGTGCCAGCAGTGTAGAGGCCCAAGAGACCCAGTACTTC. Protein sequence: CASSVEAQETQYF.

In DNA form, the CDR3 reads TGTGCCAGCAGTTTATCACAGGACAATGAGCAGTTCTTC. Protein product: CASSLSQDNEQFF. This sequence joins TRBV27 and TRBJ2-1; the D gene is possibly TRBD1 (5 bases). Germline V lookup: CDR1 MNHEY, CDR2 SMNVEV (reference sequence). Trimming stripped 0 bases from V and 5 bases from J, with 5 bases between. There are 13 residues in the CDR3.

This clone was observed once. The gene calls are TRBV9 and TRBJ2-3, with D tentatively TRBD1 (6 bases). V lost 0 bases, J lost 4 bases, and 12 bases lay in between. This CDR3 comprises 15 residues. Germline CDR1 SGDLS, CDR2 YYNGEE. The CDR3 is CASSVGDRWPDTQYF. The CDR3 nucleotides are TGTGCCAGCAGCGTAGGCGACAGGTGGCCAGATACGCAGTATTTT.

The chain combines TRBV7-9 with TRBJ2-5; 8 bases map to TRBD1. Germline V gene data show CDR1 as SEHNR and CDR2 as FQNEAQ (reference sequence). CDR3 length equals 15 residues. V gave up 1 base and J gave up 3 bases; unmatched junction bases: 4. The CDR3 region is CASSLVQGAEETQYF. In DNA, the CDR3 is TGTGCCAGCAGCTTAGTTCAGGGGGCCGAAGAGACCCAGTACTTC.

The rearrangement uses TRBV7-3 and TRBJ2-1; D assignment may be TRBD1 or TRBD2 (7 bases each). The CDR3 is 15 amino acids. V shed 3 bases and J shed 8 bases, with 17 bases lying between them. Germline V gives CDR1 SGHTA, CDR2 FQGTGA. CDR3: CASSLGGGLSDEQFF. In DNA form, the CDR3 reads TGTGCCAGCAGCTTGGGAGGGGGCTTATCGGATGAGCAGTTCTTC.

In this sample, this clone turned up once. This chain connects TRBV28 to TRBJ2-4, with 9 bases lining up with TRBD2. Looked up from germline, CDR1 is MDHEN and CDR2 is SYDVKM. CDR3 length: 19 amino acids. The V gene end was trimmed by 5 bases and the J gene end by 2 bases; junction bases not matched to a gene: 16. Written as DNA, the CDR3 is TGTGCCAGCAGTGATTCGTGGACTAGCGTTTTGAGGACCAAAAACATTCAGTACTTC. Its translation is CASSDSWTSVLRTKNIQYF.

The J gene is TRBJ2-7, the V gene TRBV6-5; D remains ambiguous. This CDR3 is 13 amino acids long. Trimming removed 2 bases at V and 4 bases at J, with 9 bases between. CDR1 MNHEY and CDR2 SVGAGI come from the germline V gene. The chain's CDR3 is CASSYGSIYEQYF. The DNA of the CDR3 is TGTGCCAGCAGTTACGGCTCGATATACGAGCAGTACTTC.

J is TRBJ1-6 and V is TRBV28, with D tentatively TRBD1 (6 bases). Germline-derived CDR1 and CDR2 are MDHEN and SYDVKM. V was shortened by 5 bases and J by 2 bases, with 7 bases between the two germline ends. The CDR3 runs to 14 residues. The CDR3 is CASSRDTYNSPLHF. The CDR3 nucleotides are TGTGCCAGCAGTCGGGACACCTATAATTCACCCCTCCACTTT.

The chain carries TRBV27 and TRBJ1-2, with 7 bases fitting TRBD1. Per germline, CDR1 MNHEY and CDR2 SMNVEV (reference sequence). The CDR3 totals 16 residues. Trimming cost V 4 bases and J 4 bases; bases outside gene matches: 12. The CDR3 coding sequence is TGTGCCAGCAGTTCAGAAGGGGGCGTGGGGACCTATGGCTACACCTTC. Translating it yields CASSSEGGVGTYGYTF.

The chain couples TRBV7-3 to TRBJ2-3, with 11 bases fitting TRBD2. The V and J ends lost 3 bases and 5 bases, in that order; junction bases with no gene match: 4. This CDR3 spans 15 amino acids. The germline CDR1 and CDR2 sequences are SGHTA and FQGTGA. CDR3 region: CASSFSGRAEDTQYF. CDR3 DNA: TGTGCCAGCAGCTTTAGCGGGAGGGCCGAAGATACGCAGTATTTT.

The chain couples TRBV7-9 to TRBJ2-7; tentatively, D is TRBD2 (6 bases). The germline gives CDR1 SEHNR, CDR2 FQNEAQ (reference sequence). With 6 bases removed from V and 2 bases from J, the gap between germline ends came to 14 bases. CDR3 length equals 14 residues. The CDR3 nucleotides are TGTGCCAGCAGGACGGGAGCGTCTACCTACGAGCAGTACTTC. It specifies CASRTGASTYEQYF.

The table lists this clone with a few counts. CDR3 region: CASSFWVDPGQGIGYTF. CDR3 in DNA: TGTGCCAGCAGCTTCTGGGTTGACCCGGGACAGGGGATCGGCTACACCTTC. The chain employs TRBV5-6 and TRBJ1-2; 10 positions agree with TRBD1. The CDR3 extends over 17 amino acids. Trimming at V came to 2 bases and at J to 8 bases, leaving 15 bases not matched to a gene. Germline values: CDR1 SGHDT, CDR2 YYEEEE.

The V and J genes are TRBV28 and TRBJ2-1; possible D gene TRBD2, 5 bases. With 6 bases removed from V and 8 bases from J, the gap between germline ends came to 14 bases. Germline assignment: CDR1 MDHEN and CDR2 SYDVKM. The CDR3 loop spans 13 amino acids. For the CDR3, the DNA is TGTGCCAGCAGGGGAGATGGTCCCGATGAGCAGTTCTTC. It specifies CASRGDGPDEQFF.

The gene calls are TRBV2 and TRBJ2-7, with 8 positions matching TRBD1. CDR3 length: 14 residues. V lost 5 bases, J lost 3 bases, and 6 bases stayed unmatched. Germline loops: CDR1 SNHLY, CDR2 FYNNEI. DNA for the CDR3: TGTGCCAGCAGTCGGACAGGGAGCTTCTACGAGCAGTACTTC. Protein: CASSRTGSFYEQYF.

This clone was counted between two and nine times. This sequence joins TRBV29-1 and TRBJ2-5; TRBD2 matches at 7 bases. There are 15 residues in the CDR3. Trimming removed 6 bases from V and 0 bases from J; junction bases left unmatched: 10. Germline V gene lookup returns CDR1 SQVTM and CDR2 ANQGSEA. DNA of the CDR3: TGCAGCGTAGGGGAGGGGCCCTCGTACCAAGAGACCCAGTACTTC. It is translated as CSVGEGPSYQETQYF. Supplemented by reference TRBV29-1 and TRBJ2-5, the full variable domain reads SAVISQKPSRDICQRGTSLTIQCQVDSQVTMMFWYRQQPGQSLTLIATANQGSEATYESGFVIDKFPISRPNLTFSTLTVSNMSPEDSSIYLCSVGEGPSYQETQYFGPGTRLLVL.

Here the CDR3 reads CASSGGPNYGYTF. The CDR3 nucleotides read TGTGCCAGTAGCGGGGGGCCTAACTATGGCTACACCTTC. The chain has TRBV19 and TRBJ1-2; tentative D call: TRBD1 (6 bases). There are 13 residues in the CDR3. V was clipped by 6 bases and J by 0 bases, with 8 bases between them. Germline CDR1 reads LNHDA; CDR2 reads SQIVND (reference sequence).

This chain uses TRBV7-9 with TRBJ2-1; possible D gene TRBD1, 6 bases. The CDR3 runs 16 residues. The germline CDR1 and CDR2 sequences are SEHNR and FQNEAQ (reference sequence). V was shortened by 3 bases and J by 6 bases, with 18 bases between the two germline ends. The CDR3 loop is CASSFKAAGDGNEQFF. CDR3 sequence (DNA): TGTGCCAGCAGCTTCAAGGCGGCAGGGGACGGCAATGAGCAGTTCTTC.

V and J are TRBV19 and TRBJ2-7, with 10 bases aligning to TRBD1. CDR1 and CDR2 (germline): LNHDA, SQIVND (reference sequence). V shed 3 bases, J shed 1 base, and the junction held 6 bases outside the gene matches. This CDR3 spans 16 amino acids. The CDR3: CASSITTGGYSYEQYF. CDR3 sequence (DNA): TGTGCCAGTAGTATTACGACAGGGGGCTATTCCTACGAGCAGTACTTC.

About this clone itself: Other DNA sequences in this sample translate to the same CDR3. The rearrangement uses TRBV27 and TRBJ2-3; unclear D gene. This CDR3 region has 13 residues. Germline V gene data show CDR1 as MNHEY and CDR2 as SMNVEV (reference sequence). Trimming shortened V by 1 base and J by 6 bases, and 8 bases separated the two germline ends. CDR3 region: CASSLLSRDTQYF. Here the CDR3 DNA reads TGTGCCAGCAGTTTATTAAGTAGGGATACGCAGTATTTT.

J is TRBJ2-7 and V is TRBV7-8, with D unresolved. The germline V gene has CDR1 SGHVS and CDR2 FQNEAQ. V lost 0 bases and J 5 bases, leaving 11 bases between the germline ends. The CDR3 is made up of 14 amino acids. The CDR3 coding sequence is TGTGCCAGCAGCTTAGCGCGTGAGGTCCACGAGCAGTACTTC. It translates to CASSLAREVHEQYF.

The chain has TRBV28 and TRBJ1-1, with D possibly TRBD1 on 6 matching bases. The V end was cut by 6 bases, the J end by 7 bases, with 21 bases between. This CDR3 contains 15 residues. CDR1 and CDR2 from the germline V gene are MDHEN and SYDVKM. In nucleotides, the CDR3 is TGTGCCAGCAGCCCCATCTTTGGACGCAGGGGTGAAGCTTTCTTT. Its translation: CASSPIFGRRGEAFF.

Written as DNA, the CDR3 is TGTGCCAGCAGCCTCCGGACAGGGGATGGCTACACCTTC. Encoded protein: CASSLRTGDGYTF. The chain has TRBV7-3 and TRBJ1-2, with TRBD1 matching 9 bases. Germline V gives CDR1 SGHTA, CDR2 FQGTGA. The length of the CDR3 is 13 residues. The trim removed 5 bases at V and 6 bases at J, leaving 4 bases unmatched.

V and J are TRBV28 and TRBJ2-7, with 7 positions matching TRBD1. J gave up 5 bases and V 4 bases, and 5 bases lay outside the gene matches. The CDR3 has 13 residues. CDR1 MDHEN and CDR2 SYDVKM come from the germline V gene. The CDR3 loop reads CASSSGDSDEQYF. As DNA, the CDR3 is TGTGCCAGCAGTTCCGGGGACAGCGACGAGCAGTACTTC.

The chain couples TRBV27 to TRBJ1-4; no clear D gene. This CDR3 is 12 amino acids long. The germline V and J ends were trimmed by 8 bases and 7 bases, with 11 bases remaining between them. Germline loops: CDR1 MNHEY, CDR2 SMNVEV (reference sequence). The CDR3 nucleotides are TGTGCCAGCGCGGCCCTGGGTGAAAAACTGTTTTTT. It yields the protein CASAALGEKLFF.

This chain connects TRBV28 to TRBJ2-7; 7 nucleotides match TRBD1. Germline V CDR1 and CDR2: MDHEN, SYDVKM. The CDR3 contains 15 residues. The V gene end was trimmed by 1 base and the J gene end by 3 bases; junction bases not matched to a gene: 6. CDR3 sequence reads: CASSLFGTVGYEQYF. In DNA form, the CDR3 reads TGTGCCAGCAGTTTATTCGGGACAGTGGGCTACGAGCAGTACTTC.

The chain recombines TRBV29-1 with TRBJ2-1, with a possible D match to TRBD2 (6 bases). This CDR3 spans 14 amino acids. Trimming took off 8 bases at V and 8 bases at J, with 22 bases between the two ends. Germline V gene data show CDR1 as SQVTM and CDR2 as ANQGSEA. The CDR3 protein is CSPIPVSGSDEQFF. The CDR3, as DNA: TGCAGCCCCATCCCTGTGAGCGGGTCGGATGAGCAGTTCTTC.

The chain is built from TRBV28 and TRBJ2-6, with 15 bases matching TRBD2. V lost 4 bases to trimming and J lost 3 bases; unmatched junction nucleotides: 4. This CDR3 spans 18 amino acids. CDR1 and CDR2 from the germline V gene are MDHEN and SYDVKM. This CDR3 reads CASSSWTSGRVGANVLTF. The CDR3 coding sequence is TGTGCCAGCAGTTCTTGGACTAGCGGGAGGGTTGGGGCCAACGTCCTGACTTTC.

This chain uses TRBV7-9 with TRBJ1-4; a weak D match, TRBD1 (6 bases). V was trimmed by 4 bases and J by 4 bases, leaving 16 bases between them. CDR1 SEHNR and CDR2 FQNEAQ come from the germline V gene (reference sequence). The CDR3 runs 16 residues. The CDR3 sequence is CASSSAQGIHNEKLFF. CDR3 bases: TGTGCCAGCAGCTCAGCCCAGGGGATCCATAATGAAAAACTGTTTTTT.

This rearrangement joins TRBV11-2 to TRBJ2-5, with TRBD2 identical over 11 bases. This CDR3 has 16 amino acids. Germline-derived CDR1 and CDR2 are SGHAT and FQNNGV. V shed 1 base and J 6 bases; nucleotides not matched to a gene: 7. CDR3 loop: CASSLVLAGGAKTQYF. The DNA for the CDR3 is TGTGCCAGCAGCTTAGTTCTAGCGGGAGGAGCAAAGACCCAGTACTTC.

The chain employs TRBV7-9 and TRBJ2-1; 10 bases match TRBD2. CDR1 is SEHNR, CDR2 FQNEAQ, per germline (reference sequence). Germline trimming cut 4 bases from V and 9 bases from J; bases unmatched to any gene: 6. This CDR3 is 14 amino acids long. The CDR3 DNA sequence: TGTGCCAGCAGCTATTCTAGCGGGAGAGGTGAGCAGTTCTTC. Translated: CASSYSSGRGEQFF.